The source of this T cell receptor beta chain is a study of response to subunit inactivated influenza vaccine. Whole-study results and caveats: It was the authors' suggestion that each seasonal influenza vaccination recruits few new T cells.

TCRdb recomputed calls from the RT-PCR reads with MiXCR, one row per CDR3 protein. Altogether approximately 700,000 distinct CDR3 sequences are present, around 14% being singletons, with the ten largest covering around 10%. This clonotype was found a few times. Its antigen is unidentified. The V end lost 3 bases, the J end lost 10 bases, and 10 bases lay between the germline ends. This CDR3 has 12 residues. Germline assignment: CDR1 DFQATT and CDR2 SNEGSKA (reference sequence). The rearrangement links TRBV20-1 to TRBJ1-6, with D possibly TRBD1 on 6 matching bases. The sample here was PBMCs from blood, taken roughly 13 days after vaccination. This receptor was obtained from a man between 45 and 60 years old who received an inactivated influenza vaccine. Written as DNA, the CDR3 is TGCAGTGCTAGTACAGGGTTCTCACCCCTCCACTTT. This encodes CSASTGFSPLHF.